This entry describes one T cell receptor (beta chain). The antigen remains undetermined. The sample originates from a study of cytomegalovirus exposure and HLA in healthy donors. Study conclusions and caveats: Per a later analysis, 18,000 or so TCR beta sequences showed association with HLA alleles at 0.05 false discovery rate. The HLA-A and HLA-B alleles of most subjects were reportedly predicted accurately from TCR beta sequences.

The PCR used 60 Vbeta and 13 Jbeta primers. Measured with immunoSEQ multiplex PCR; TCRdb has only the in-frame clones, and not every one. The table records roughly 120,000 clones, around 77% of them present only once. Germline loops: CDR1 SEHNR, CDR2 FQNEAQ (reference sequence). This CDR3 is built from 15 residues. V lost 5 bases to trimming and J lost 5 bases; unmatched junction nucleotides: 4. The sequencing input was PBMCs. This sequence was found in a man aged 18 to 30 in good health and CMV-seropositive. This chain links TRBV7-9 with TRBJ2-1; 12 bases are a match to TRBD2. The chain's CDR3 is CASSRTSGTHNEQFF. The CDR3 DNA follows: TGTGCCAGCAGCAGGACTAGCGGGACCCACAATGAGCAGTTCTTC.